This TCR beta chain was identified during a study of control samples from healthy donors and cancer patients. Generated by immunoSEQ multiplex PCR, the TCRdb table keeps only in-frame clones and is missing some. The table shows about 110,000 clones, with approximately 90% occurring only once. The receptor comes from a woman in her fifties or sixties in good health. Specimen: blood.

The CDR3 is CASSYKGNTEAFF. As DNA, the CDR3 is TGTGCCAGCAGTTATAAGGGGAACACTGAAGCTTTCTTT. The V and J genes are TRBV6-2 or TRBV6-3 and TRBJ1-1; D ambiguous. The CDR3 has 13 amino acids. CDR1 and CDR2 from the germline V gene are MNHEY and SVGEGT. The ends were cut back, 3 bases at V and 1 base at J, with 6 bases in the middle.